A selection of T cell receptor beta chains follows, all from one sample in a study of blood T cell repertoires in COVID-19. TCRdb's table, derived via immunoSEQ multiplex PCR, lists solely in-frame clones and lacks some. This table holds 410,000 or so clones, about 88% found once. Sample: peripheral blood. The receptors were sampled from a woman aged 35 to 49 with COVID-19, enrolled during active disease. CDR3s leave out the opening cysteine and the closing phenylalanine or tryptophan. Fields, in order: CDR3 protein, clone size, V gene. Some rows have no size entry. The others give once, few or many, or a class for an expanded clone.

ASSPRDRGYGYT . TRBV6-5
ASSLTQIDYGYT . TRBV28
ASSLIGQRSSYNSPLH . TRBV5-1
ASCLASGPNYGYT . TRBV19
ASSQGLAGGPRFQETQY . TRBV2
ASRTRGYYGYT . TRBV27
ASSQGGQGNQPQH . TRBV4-3
ASSNTTSGNTIY . TRBV7-3
ASSYPGTGNTEAF . TRBV6-5
ASSISLGGNREQY . TRBV19
ASSLLWRQPPETQY once TRBV5-1
ASLGLDSLEQY . TRBV6-5
ASSLVTIQETQY . TRBV5-1
ASSTGTVNEKLF . TRBV6-6
ATSRDTTGLAKDTQY . TRBV15
ASIPRTNYGYT . TRBV28
ASSLEGTSNEQF . TRBV11-3
ASSSRQSHISYNEQF . TRBV27
ASSPSNQPQH . TRBV7-9
ASLSAYGYT . TRBV6-5
ASSVGGGDSPLH . TRBV9
ASSSPDTGELF . TRBV5-1
ASSLQGANYGYT . TRBV5-1
ASSLNEGLKDNEQF . TRBV4-1
ASSSDRRTGDSPLH . TRBV6-5
ASSLARHMQY . TRBV12-3/TRBV12-4
ASSAGQGRDEQY . TRBV6-2/TRBV6-3
ASSPSTGGAGTEAF . TRBV7-2
ASSPRRVSSGNTIY . TRBV7-2
ASSLSTRVTQY . TRBV27
ASSFSGTYEQY . TRBV27
ASSGIGQMNTEAF . TRBV27
ASSRARPGKAEAF . TRBV7-8
ASSPFYEQY . TRBV12-3/TRBV12-4
ASSFQGTASGNTIY . TRBV7-2
ASSERTEYYEQY . TRBV19
ASSFQGKTEAF . TRBV7-9
ASSDLAGGPEQY . TRBV28
ASSFRVISGNTIY once TRBV28
AWNRGYEQY . TRBV30
ASSGTDTGELF . TRBV5-1
ASSLVPGMNTEAF once TRBV7-9
ASSPPSNQETQY . TRBV18
ASSPPSRAQGETQY . TRBV18
ASSYLSSVESDTQY . TRBV6-6